This T cell receptor beta chain was sequenced for a study of OX40 agonist ivuxolimab in advanced cancers. The overall study: Patients treated during dose escalation were battling hepatocellular carcinoma, melanoma, renal cell or head and neck cancer. The study, taken as a whole, reports: Average numbers of expanded clones were greater in CD8+ T cells than in CD4+.

About this clone itself: Its cognate antigen is unknown.

Trimming left V 1 base short and J 1 base short, with 11 bases between. This CDR3 has 15 amino acids. In germline, CDR1 is LNHDA, CDR2 SQIVND (reference sequence). Data came from immunoSEQ multiplex PCR; TCRdb stores just in-frame clones and leaves some out. The data contain some 50,000 clones, 86% of them singletons. This chain uses TRBV19 with TRBJ2-7, with D maybe TRBD1 (6 bases). This TCR came from an adult with an advanced solid tumor such as melanoma, head and neck, liver or kidney cancer. The sample in question was CD4+ or CD8+ T cells sorted from blood, obtained in a trial of the OX40 agonist ivuxolimab. The CDR3 DNA reads TGTGCCAGTAGTATAGCTGCAGGGGAGTCCTACGAGCAGTACTTC. Translated, it gives CASSIAAGESYEQYF.